The 29 T cell receptor beta chains listed next were all sequenced from one sample in a study of PD-L1 blockade in urothelial cancer. Indicated time point: pretreatment peripheral blood. Produced via immunoSEQ multiplex PCR; TCRdb's table is partial and in-frame only. The sample carries roughly 45,000 clones, 65% to 85% recorded once. The sample here was PBMCs, taken around atezolizumab (anti-PD-L1) treatment. The receptors were sampled from a man in his 60s with urothelial cancer.

J is TRBJ2-1 and V is TRBV27; possibly TRBD2 for D (6 bases). Per germline, CDR1 MNHEY and CDR2 SMNVEV (reference sequence). Trimming pared 5 bases from V and 4 bases from J, leaving 12 bases between. The CDR3 runs 14 residues. CDR3 residues: CASSDLGGYNEQFF. CDR3 coding DNA: TGTGCCAGCAGTGACCTGGGGGGATACAATGAGCAGTTCTTC.

V is TRBV15 and J is TRBJ2-5; TRBD1 is a possible D gene (6 bases). Between the trimmed V and J ends, which lost 5 bases and 5 bases, there was a span of 15 bases. Germline-derived CDR1 and CDR2 are LNHNV and YYDKDF (reference sequence). The CDR3 is 14 residues long. This CDR3 is CATSASQGTETQYF. The CDR3 DNA reads as TGTGCCACCAGCGCCTCACAGGGCACCGAGACCCAGTACTTC.

The chain recombines TRBV2 with TRBJ1-5; D is ambiguous. With 7 bases removed from V and 6 bases from J, the gap between germline ends came to 13 bases. Germline-derived CDR1 and CDR2 are SNHLY and FYNNEI. The CDR3 runs to 13 residues. The chain's CDR3 is CASTRWVSQPQHF. For the CDR3, the DNA is TGTGCCAGCACCAGGTGGGTGAGTCAGCCCCAGCATTTT.

The rearrangement links TRBV28 to TRBJ2-7; 9 bases agree with TRBD1. CDR1 and CDR2 from the germline V gene are MDHEN and SYDVKM. The CDR3 is 15 amino acids. The V and J ends lost 5 bases and 7 bases, in that order; junction bases with no gene match: 12. The CDR3 spells CASSITGTGTPEQYF. CDR3 nucleotides: TGTGCCAGCAGTATCACCGGGACAGGGACCCCTGAGCAGTACTTC. Drawing the rest from reference TRBV28 and TRBJ2-7, the complete variable domain is DVKVTQSSRYLVKRTGEKVFLECVQDMDHENMFWYRQDPGLGLRLIYFSYDVKMKEKGDIPEGYSVSREKKERFSLILESASTNQTSMYLCASSITGTGTPEQYFGPGTRLTVT.

Worth noting for this clone: This CDR3 is also generated by other DNA sequences in the sample. The J gene is TRBJ2-5, the V gene TRBV18; 12 bases are shared with TRBD1. In germline, CDR1 is KGHSH, CDR2 LQKENI. Losses at the gene ends were 6 bases for V and 5 bases for J; bases not matched to a gene: 7. This CDR3 has 15 amino acids. For the CDR3, the DNA is TGTGCCAGCTCGCCCGGGACAGGGGGCCGCGAGACCCAGTACTTC. The encoded protein is CASSPGTGGRETQYF.

The chain uses TRBV9 and TRBJ1-3, with D unclear. CDR3 size: 17 residues. Trimming shortened V by 4 bases and J by 0 bases, and 17 bases separated the two germline ends. Per the germline V gene, CDR1 is SGDLS and CDR2 is YYNGEE. The CDR3 coding sequence is TGTGCCAGCAGCCCCGCCGGTGCGGGGAGCTCTGGAAACACCATATATTTT. Amino acid sequence: CASSPAGAGSSGNTIYF. The full variable domain, rest sourced from reference TRBV9 and TRBJ1-3, is DSGVTQTPKHLITATGQRVTLRCSPRSGDLSVYWYQQSLDQGLQFLIQYYNGEERAKGNILERFSAQQFPDLHSELNLSSLELGDSALYFCASSPAGAGSSGNTIYFGEGSWLTVV.

V usage is TRBV5-8 and J usage is TRBJ2-1; 10 nucleotides match TRBD2. The CDR3 spans 15 residues. CDR1 and CDR2 (germline): SGHTS, YDEGEE. The trim removed 3 bases at V and 5 bases at J, leaving 5 bases unmatched. The CDR3 loop is CASSSGTSVNNEQFF. Here the CDR3 DNA reads TGTGCCAGCAGCTCCGGGACTAGCGTTAACAATGAGCAGTTCTTC.

V and J are TRBV5-6 and TRBJ1-2; D possibly corresponds to TRBD1 (6 bases). This CDR3 comprises 14 residues. Germline V gives CDR1 SGHDT, CDR2 YYEEEE. The V gene lost 4 bases and the J gene lost 8 bases, with 18 bases spanning the gap. CDR3 in amino acids: CASSLVDRLRGYTF. For the CDR3, the DNA is TGTGCCAGCAGCCTAGTAGACAGGTTGCGCGGCTACACCTTC.

V usage is TRBV10-2 and J usage is TRBJ2-7; 10 positions match TRBD2. V shed 2 bases and J 6 bases; nucleotides not matched to a gene: 4. The CDR3 contains 14 residues. From germline, CDR1 is WSHSY and CDR2 SAAADI. The DNA of the CDR3 is TGCGCCAGCAGTGAGGTAGCGGGGGGCCCCGAGCAGTACTTC. It codes for CASSEVAGGPEQYF.

This sequence joins TRBV27 and TRBJ2-3, with D possibly being TRBD2 (6 bases). Germline V gene lookup returns CDR1 MNHEY and CDR2 SMNVEV (reference sequence). Trimming removed 5 bases at V and 1 base at J, with 22 bases between. The CDR3 consists of 18 residues. CDR3: CASSPQSPGVAGTDTQYF. For the CDR3, the DNA is TGTGCCAGCAGTCCCCAAAGCCCGGGGGTAGCTGGCACAGATACGCAGTATTTT.

The chain combines TRBV4-3 with TRBJ1-1; TRBD1 might be the D (5 bases). This CDR3 comprises 15 residues. V was shortened by 0 bases and J by 3 bases, with 11 bases between the two germline ends. Germline CDR1 reads LGHNA; CDR2 reads YSLEER. Here the CDR3 DNA reads TGCGCCAGCAGCCAAGACTGGGACTTAGACACTGAAGCTTTCTTT. It translates to CASSQDWDLDTEAFF.

The rearrangement joins TRBV4-3 to TRBJ2-5; TRBD1 matches at 8 bases. With V trimmed by 3 bases and J by 3 bases, 6 bases remained unmatched. Germline V gene sequence: CDR1 LGHNA, CDR2 YSLEER. This CDR3 is built from 15 residues. The CDR3 sequence: CASSHLGQGEETQYF. CDR3 DNA sequence: TGCGCCAGCAGCCACTTAGGACAGGGAGAAGAGACCCAGTACTTC.

V usage is TRBV30 and J usage is TRBJ2-7; D uncertain. Germline CDR1 is GTSNPN and CDR2 is SVGIG (reference sequence). V was trimmed by 1 base and J by 2 bases, leaving 6 bases between them. This CDR3 has 12 residues. This CDR3 is CAWSDRTYEQYF. CDR3 nucleotide sequence: TGTGCCTGGAGTGACAGAACCTACGAGCAGTACTTC.

This clone has only a few counts. This chain connects TRBV4-1 to TRBJ2-7, with 8 bases identical to TRBD2. The V gene end was trimmed by 1 base and the J gene end by 6 bases; junction bases not matched to a gene: 14. The CDR3 has 17 residues. Germline V gene sequence: CDR1 MGHRA, CDR2 YSYEKL. CDR3 in amino acids: CASSQGQQAGATPEQYF. Here the CDR3 DNA reads TGCGCCAGCAGCCAAGGCCAACAAGCGGGAGCCACACCCGAGCAGTACTTC.

V is TRBV6-4 and J is TRBJ2-3; TRBD2 aligns across 7 bases. From germline, CDR1 is MRHNA and CDR2 SNTAGT. V trimming: 7 bases; J trimming: 10 bases; junction bases outside the gene matches: 17. The CDR3 is 15 residues long. The CDR3 DNA reads as TGTGCCAGCATCGATTGCGGACTAGGGCGAAAGGCGCAGTATTTT. This gives the protein CASIDCGLGRKAQYF.

The chain couples TRBV28 to TRBJ2-7, with D possibly TRBD1 on 5 matching bases. Germline V CDR1 and CDR2: MDHEN, SYDVKM. V dropped 7 bases and J dropped 2 bases, with 15 bases sitting between them. The CDR3 is 14 amino acids. DNA of the CDR3: TGTGCCAGCACCGACAGCCGCCGCCCCTACGAGCAGTACTTC. It encodes CASTDSRRPYEQYF.

The V and J genes are TRBV5-1 and TRBJ2-1; 16 bases match TRBD2. Germline loops: CDR1 SGHRS, CDR2 YFSETQ. The CDR3 has 20 residues. The V and J ends lost 0 bases and 7 bases, in that order; junction bases with no gene match: 13. The CDR3 region has the DNA TGCGCCAGCAGCTTGGTGGGGACTAGCGGGGGGGCAACCCTAAAGAATGAGCAGTTCTTC. Translated: CASSLVGTSGGATLKNEQFF. Using reference TRBV5-1 and TRBJ2-1 for the parts outside the CDR3, the full variable domain is KAGVTQTPRYLIKTRGQQVTLSCSPISGHRSVSWYQQTPGQGLQFLFEYFSETQRNKGNFPGRFSGRQFSNSRSEMNVSTLELGDSALYLCASSLVGTSGGATLKNEQFFGPGTRLTVL.

The chain carries TRBV11-2 and TRBJ2-6; D is unresolved. This CDR3 is 16 amino acids long. CDR1 is SGHAT, CDR2 FQNNGV, per germline. Trimming took off 1 base at V and 4 bases at J, with 11 bases between the two ends. The CDR3, as DNA: TGTGCCAGCAGCTTAGGAGGCGTAGCAGGGGCCAACGTCCTGACTTTC. Encoded protein: CASSLGGVAGANVLTF.

V is TRBV9 and J is TRBJ1-1; weak D call: TRBD1 (6 bases). Per the germline V gene, CDR1 is SGDLS and CDR2 is YYNGEE. This CDR3 has 14 residues. V lost 2 bases, J lost 4 bases, and 12 bases lay in between. The CDR3 nucleotides read TGTGCCAGCAGCGTCTCAGGGGAAGGCACTGAAGCTTTCTTT. This gives the protein CASSVSGEGTEAFF.

This rearrangement joins TRBV6-1 to TRBJ2-5; 9 bases line up with TRBD1. V shed 6 bases, J shed 5 bases, and the junction held 7 bases outside the gene matches. This CDR3 region has 14 residues. Germline values: CDR1 MNHNS, CDR2 SASEGT. DNA of the CDR3: TGTGCCAGCAGGATGGGGACAGGGCTGGAGACCCAGTACTTC. Translation: CASRMGTGLETQYF.

The chain carries TRBV30 and TRBJ2-7; the D gene is possibly TRBD2 (6 bases). The CDR3 contains 11 residues. Germline CDR1 and CDR2: GTSNPN and SVGIG (reference sequence). V gave up 2 bases and J gave up 5 bases, with 7 bases separating them. CDR3 bases: TGTGCCTGGAGTTTAGCGGACGAGCAGTACTTC. As protein: CAWSLADEQYF.

The V call is TRBV4-1, the J call TRBJ2-3; no firm D call. The CDR3 is 13 residues long. The germline V gene encodes CDR1 MGHRA and CDR2 YSYEKL. The V gene lost 1 base and the J gene lost 1 base, with 3 bases spanning the gap. The CDR3 nucleotides read TGCGCCAGCAGCCAAGCCGGCACAGATACGCAGTATTTT. It is translated as CASSQAGTDTQYF.

The chain couples TRBV5-1 to TRBJ2-1; no clear D. The V gene's germline CDR1 is SGHRS and CDR2 YFSETQ. The CDR3 contains 16 residues. The V end lost 0 bases, the J end lost 0 bases, and 10 bases lay between the germline ends. CDR3: CASSLASSSSYNEQFF. CDR3 bases: TGCGCCAGCAGCTTGGCTTCGTCCAGCTCCTACAATGAGCAGTTCTTC. Complete variable domain (other parts from reference TRBV5-1 and TRBJ2-1): KAGVTQTPRYLIKTRGQQVTLSCSPISGHRSVSWYQQTPGQGLQFLFEYFSETQRNKGNFPGRFSGRQFSNSRSEMNVSTLELGDSALYLCASSLASSSSYNEQFFGPGTRLTVL.

The chain combines TRBV6-1 with TRBJ2-7; a weak D match, TRBD2 (5 bases). The CDR3 contains 14 residues. V lost 6 bases and J 0 bases, leaving 12 bases between the germline ends. CDR1 is MNHNS, CDR2 SASEGT, per germline. CDR3 amino acids: CASRPGVGSYEQYF. CDR3 sequence (DNA): TGTGCCAGCAGGCCCGGGGTTGGCTCCTACGAGCAGTACTTC.

V usage is TRBV29-1 and J usage is TRBJ2-3; TRBD2 aligns across 8 bases. The trim removed 7 bases at V and 5 bases at J, leaving 11 bases unmatched. CDR1 SQVTM and CDR2 ANQGSEA come from the germline V gene. The CDR3 has 14 residues. CDR3 DNA: TGCAGCGCCCGGACCGGGGGGGCGGGAGATACGCAGTATTTT. Amino acid sequence: CSARTGGAGDTQYF.

The chain combines TRBV5-1 with TRBJ2-5, with 8 bases lining up with TRBD2. The V and J ends lost 0 bases and 6 bases, in that order; junction bases with no gene match: 7. The CDR3 extends over 15 amino acids. The germline V gene encodes CDR1 SGHRS and CDR2 YFSETQ. The CDR3 bases are TGCGCCAGCAGCTTGGCTCTTGAGCGGGAGAAGACCCAGTACTTC. Encoded protein: CASSLALEREKTQYF.

The chain carries TRBV6-5 and TRBJ2-2, with 7 nucleotides matching TRBD2. V lost 9 bases and J lost 6; bases outside the gene matches: 10. This CDR3 is built from 14 residues. In germline, CDR1 is MNHEY, CDR2 SVGAGI. CDR3 amino acids: CASRMTSSAGELFF. In nucleotides, the CDR3 is TGTGCCAGTCGGATGACTAGCTCTGCCGGGGAGCTGTTTTTT.

The chain has TRBV28 and TRBJ2-7; TRBD1 aligns across 10 bases. Germline V lookup: CDR1 MDHEN, CDR2 SYDVKM. The CDR3 loop spans 16 amino acids. V gave up 5 bases and J gave up 1 base; unmatched junction bases: 8. CDR3 protein: CASSATGGIKSYEQYF. Here the CDR3 DNA reads TGTGCCAGCAGTGCGACAGGGGGCATAAAATCCTACGAGCAGTACTTC.

The chain couples TRBV5-5 to TRBJ1-5, with 7 bases aligning to TRBD1. The V and J ends lost 3 bases and 0 bases, in that order; junction bases with no gene match: 6. Germline V CDR1 and CDR2: SGHKS, YYEKEE (reference sequence). The CDR3 is made up of 16 amino acids. As DNA, the CDR3 is TGTGCCAGCAGCTCGGGACAGCCCTATAGCAATCAGCCCCAGCATTTT. This translates into CASSSGQPYSNQPQHF.